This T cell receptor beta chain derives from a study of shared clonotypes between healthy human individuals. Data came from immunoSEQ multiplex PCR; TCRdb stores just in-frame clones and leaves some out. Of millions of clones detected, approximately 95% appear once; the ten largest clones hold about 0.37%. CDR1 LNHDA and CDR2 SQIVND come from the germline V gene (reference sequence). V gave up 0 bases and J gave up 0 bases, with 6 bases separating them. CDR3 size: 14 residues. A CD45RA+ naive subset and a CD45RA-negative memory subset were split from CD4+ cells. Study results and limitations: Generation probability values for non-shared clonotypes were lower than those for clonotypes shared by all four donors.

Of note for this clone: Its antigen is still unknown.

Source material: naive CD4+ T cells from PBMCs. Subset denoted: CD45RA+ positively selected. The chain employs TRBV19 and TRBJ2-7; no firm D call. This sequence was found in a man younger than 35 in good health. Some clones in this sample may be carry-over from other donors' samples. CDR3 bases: TGTGCCAGTAGTATAGACAGCAGCTCCTACGAGCAGTACTTC. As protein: CASSIDSSSYEQYF.